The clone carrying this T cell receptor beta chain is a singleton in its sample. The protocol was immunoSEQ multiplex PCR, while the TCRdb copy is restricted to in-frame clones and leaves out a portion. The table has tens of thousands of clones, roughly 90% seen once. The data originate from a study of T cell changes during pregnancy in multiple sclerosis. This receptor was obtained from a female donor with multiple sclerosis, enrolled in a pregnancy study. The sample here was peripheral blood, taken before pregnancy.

CDR3 in DNA: TGTGCCAGCCGTAGGGGGCAGGGCACTAACTATGGCTACACCTTC. Its protein is CASRRGQGTNYGYTF. The gene calls are TRBV7-9 and TRBJ1-2, with 7 bases fitting TRBD1. The ends lost 8 bases at V and 0 bases at J; junction bases unmatched: 9. The CDR3 length is 15 residues. Germline values: CDR1 SEHNR, CDR2 FQNEAQ (reference sequence).